The clone carrying this T cell receptor (beta chain) is a singleton in its sample. The CDR3 spans 14 residues. Germline V CDR1 and CDR2: MDHEN, SYDVKM. This entry is derived from a study of blood T cell repertoires in COVID-19. The assay was immunoSEQ multiplex PCR, and TCRdb's table has in-frame clones only and misses some. The sample lists around 150,000 clones, over 65% occurring once. The chain combines TRBV28 with TRBJ2-7, with 7 nucleotides matching TRBD2. The sequenced sample consisted of peripheral blood. The source of this sequence is a man aged 65 to 79 with acute or convalescent COVID-19. CDR3 amino acids: CASHGRPISYEQYF. In DNA, the CDR3 is TGTGCGAGCCACGGGAGGCCCATCTCCTACGAGCAGTACTTC. Filled out from reference TRBV28 and TRBJ2-7, the complete variable domain reads DVKVTQSSRYLVKRTGEKVFLECVQDMDHENMFWYRQDPGLGLRLIYFSYDVKMKEKGDIPEGYSVSREKKERFSLILESASTNQTSMYLCASHGRPISYEQYFGPGTRLTVT.